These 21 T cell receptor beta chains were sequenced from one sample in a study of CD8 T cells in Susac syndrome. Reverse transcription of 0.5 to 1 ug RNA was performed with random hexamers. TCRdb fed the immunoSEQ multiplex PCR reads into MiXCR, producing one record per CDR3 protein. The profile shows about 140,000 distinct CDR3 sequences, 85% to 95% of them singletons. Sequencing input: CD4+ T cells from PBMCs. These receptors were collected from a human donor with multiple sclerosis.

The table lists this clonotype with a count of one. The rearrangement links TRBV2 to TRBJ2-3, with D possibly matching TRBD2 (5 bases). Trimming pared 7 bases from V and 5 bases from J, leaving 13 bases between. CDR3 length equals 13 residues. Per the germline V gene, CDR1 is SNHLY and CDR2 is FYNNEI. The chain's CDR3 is CASMAGGLDTQYF. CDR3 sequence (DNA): TGTGCCAGCATGGCGGGCGGGTTAGATACGCAGTATTTT.

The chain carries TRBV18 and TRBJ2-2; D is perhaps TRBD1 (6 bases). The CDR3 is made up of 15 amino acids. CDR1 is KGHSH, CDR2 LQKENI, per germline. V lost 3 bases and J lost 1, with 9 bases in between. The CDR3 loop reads CASSPQTGNTGELFF. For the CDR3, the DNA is TGTGCCAGCTCACCTCAGACAGGGAACACCGGGGAGCTGTTTTTT.

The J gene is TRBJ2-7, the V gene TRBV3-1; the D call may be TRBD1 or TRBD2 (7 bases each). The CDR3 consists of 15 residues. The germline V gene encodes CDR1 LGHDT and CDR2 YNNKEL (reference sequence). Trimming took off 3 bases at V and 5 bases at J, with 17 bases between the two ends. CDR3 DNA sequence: TGTGCCAGCAGCCAGGGGGGGGACAGATCCCACGAGCAGTACTTC. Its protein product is CASSQGGDRSHEQYF.

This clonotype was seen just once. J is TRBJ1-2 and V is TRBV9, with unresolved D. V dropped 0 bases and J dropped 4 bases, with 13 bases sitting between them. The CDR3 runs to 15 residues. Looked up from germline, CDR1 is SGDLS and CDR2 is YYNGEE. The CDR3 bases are TGTGCCAGCAGCGTAGGATCGGTACAGAGCTATGGCTACACCTTC. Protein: CASSVGSVQSYGYTF.

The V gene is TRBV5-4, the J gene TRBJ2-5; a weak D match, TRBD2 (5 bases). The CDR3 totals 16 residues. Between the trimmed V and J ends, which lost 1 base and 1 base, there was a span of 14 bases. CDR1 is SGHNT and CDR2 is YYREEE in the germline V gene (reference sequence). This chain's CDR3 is CASSLPLRGSQETQYF. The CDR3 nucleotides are TGTGCCAGCAGCTTGCCACTACGCGGGTCCCAAGAGACCCAGTACTTC.

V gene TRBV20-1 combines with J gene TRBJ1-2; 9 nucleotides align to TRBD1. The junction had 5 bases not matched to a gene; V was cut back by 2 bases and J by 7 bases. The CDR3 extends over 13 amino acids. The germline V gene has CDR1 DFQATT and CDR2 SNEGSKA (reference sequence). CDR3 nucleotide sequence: TGCAGTGCTAGAAACAGGGGGCGAATTGGCTACACCTTC. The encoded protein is CSARNRGRIGYTF.

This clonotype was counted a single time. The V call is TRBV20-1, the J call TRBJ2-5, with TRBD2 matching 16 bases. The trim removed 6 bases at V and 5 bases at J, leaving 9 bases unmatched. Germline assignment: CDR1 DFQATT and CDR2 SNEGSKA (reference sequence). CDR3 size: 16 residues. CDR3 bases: TGCAGTGCCCACGGGACTAGCGGGGGGGCCGAGGAGACCCAGTACTTC. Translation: CSAHGTSGGAEETQYF.

The CDR3: CASSVGLAGITGELFF. The CDR3 DNA follows: TGTGCCAGCAGCGTAGGTTTAGCGGGTATCACCGGGGAGCTGTTTTTT. The chain recombines TRBV9 with TRBJ2-2; 7 bases line up with TRBD2. This CDR3 has 16 residues. In germline, CDR1 is SGDLS, CDR2 YYNGEE. Unmatched junction bases numbered 6, after V lost 0 bases and J lost 4 bases.

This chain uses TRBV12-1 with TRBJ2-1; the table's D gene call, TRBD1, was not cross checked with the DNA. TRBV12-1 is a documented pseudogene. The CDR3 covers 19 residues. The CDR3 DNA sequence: TGTGCCAGCAGCTTTTATGGGACAGGGGCCATTTTACGAAGCAATGAGCAGTTCTTC. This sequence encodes CASSFYGTGAILRSNEQFF.

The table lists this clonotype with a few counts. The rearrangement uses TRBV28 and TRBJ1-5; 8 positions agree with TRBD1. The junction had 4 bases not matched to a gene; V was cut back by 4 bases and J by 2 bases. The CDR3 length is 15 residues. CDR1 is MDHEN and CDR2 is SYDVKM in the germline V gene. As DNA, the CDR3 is TGTGCCAGCAGTTCGACAGGGGCTGGCAATCAGCCCCAGCATTTT. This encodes CASSSTGAGNQPQHF.

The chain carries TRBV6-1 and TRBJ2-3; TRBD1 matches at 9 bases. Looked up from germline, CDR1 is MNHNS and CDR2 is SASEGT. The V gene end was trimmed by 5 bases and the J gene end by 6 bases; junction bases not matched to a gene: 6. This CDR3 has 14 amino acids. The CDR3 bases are TGTGCCAGCAGTTGGGACAGGGCCAAGGATACGCAGTATTTT. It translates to CASSWDRAKDTQYF.

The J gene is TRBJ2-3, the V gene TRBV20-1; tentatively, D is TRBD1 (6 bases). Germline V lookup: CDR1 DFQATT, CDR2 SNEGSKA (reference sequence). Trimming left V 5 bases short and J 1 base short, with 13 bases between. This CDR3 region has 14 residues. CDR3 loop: CSAGTYTRTDTQYF. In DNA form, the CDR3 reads TGCAGTGCTGGGACATACACACGCACAGATACGCAGTATTTT.

The CDR3 DNA reads TGTGCCAGCAGTGACGGACTAAAAGACAATGAGCAGTTCTTC. This codes for CASSDGLKDNEQFF. The gene calls are TRBV2 and TRBJ2-1; D is perhaps TRBD2 (6 bases). The CDR3 spans 14 residues. Germline-derived CDR1 and CDR2 are SNHLY and FYNNEI. V lost 3 bases to trimming and J lost 5 bases, with 11 bases between them.

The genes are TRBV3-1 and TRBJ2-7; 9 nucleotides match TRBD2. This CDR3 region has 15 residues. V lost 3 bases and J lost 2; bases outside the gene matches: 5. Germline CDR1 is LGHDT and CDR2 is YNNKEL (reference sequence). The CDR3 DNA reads TGTGCCAGCAGCCACTCTAGCGGGACTCCCTACGAGCAGTACTTC. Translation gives CASSHSSGTPYEQYF.

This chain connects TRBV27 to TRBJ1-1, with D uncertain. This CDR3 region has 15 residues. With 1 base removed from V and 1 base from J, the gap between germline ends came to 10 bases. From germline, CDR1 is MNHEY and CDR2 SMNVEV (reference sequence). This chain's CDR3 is CASSLYTTANTEAFF. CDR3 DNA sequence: TGTGCCAGCAGTTTATATACAACTGCGAACACTGAAGCTTTCTTT.

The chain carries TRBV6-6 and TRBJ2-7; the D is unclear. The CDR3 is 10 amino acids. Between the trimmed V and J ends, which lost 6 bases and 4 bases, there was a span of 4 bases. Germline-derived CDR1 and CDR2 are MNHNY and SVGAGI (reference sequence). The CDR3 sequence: CASRRYEQYF. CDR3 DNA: TGTGCCAGCAGAAGATACGAGCAGTACTTC.

Here the CDR3 reads CASSLVGAGGYTF. The CDR3 region has the DNA TGTGCCAGCAGCTTAGTGGGGGCCGGTGGCTACACCTTC. The chain combines TRBV7-2 with TRBJ1-2; tentatively, D is TRBD1 (6 bases). V was pared by 1 base and J by 7 bases, with 10 bases between. The V gene's germline CDR1 is SGHTA and CDR2 FQGNSA. The CDR3 totals 13 residues.

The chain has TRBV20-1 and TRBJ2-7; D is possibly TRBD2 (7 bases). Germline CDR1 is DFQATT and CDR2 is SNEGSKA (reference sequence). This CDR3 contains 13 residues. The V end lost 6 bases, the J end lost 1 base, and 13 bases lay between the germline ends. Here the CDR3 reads CSAAQGGSYEQYF. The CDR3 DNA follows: TGCAGTGCCGCACAGGGAGGGTCCTACGAGCAGTACTTC.

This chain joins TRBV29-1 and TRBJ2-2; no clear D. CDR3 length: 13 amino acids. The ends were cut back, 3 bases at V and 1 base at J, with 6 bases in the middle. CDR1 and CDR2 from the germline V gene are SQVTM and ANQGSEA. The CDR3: CSVDGGNTGELFF. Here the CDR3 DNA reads TGCAGCGTTGATGGCGGGAACACCGGGGAGCTGTTTTTT.

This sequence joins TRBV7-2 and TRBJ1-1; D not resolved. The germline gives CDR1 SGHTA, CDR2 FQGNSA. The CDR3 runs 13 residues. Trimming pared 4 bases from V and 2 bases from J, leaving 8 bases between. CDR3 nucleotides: TGTGCCAGCAGCTACTACAGAAACACTGAAGCTTTCTTT. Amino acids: CASSYYRNTEAFF.

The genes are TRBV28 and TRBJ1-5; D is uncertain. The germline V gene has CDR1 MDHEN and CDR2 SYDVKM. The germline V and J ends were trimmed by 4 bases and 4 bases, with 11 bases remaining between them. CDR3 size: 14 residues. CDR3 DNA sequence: TGTGCCAGCAGTTGGCCCGCGAGAAATCAGCCCCAGCATTTT. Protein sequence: CASSWPARNQPQHF.